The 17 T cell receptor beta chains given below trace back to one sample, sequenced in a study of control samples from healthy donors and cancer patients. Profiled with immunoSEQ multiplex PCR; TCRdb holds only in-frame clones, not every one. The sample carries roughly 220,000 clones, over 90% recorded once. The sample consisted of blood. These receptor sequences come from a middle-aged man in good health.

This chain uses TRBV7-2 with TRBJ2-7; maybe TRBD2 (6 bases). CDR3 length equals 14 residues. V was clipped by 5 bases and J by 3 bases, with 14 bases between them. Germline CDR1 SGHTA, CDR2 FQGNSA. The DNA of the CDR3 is TGTGCCAGCAGCCCCGGGGTGGGGGGCTACGAGCAGTACTTC. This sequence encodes CASSPGVGGYEQYF.

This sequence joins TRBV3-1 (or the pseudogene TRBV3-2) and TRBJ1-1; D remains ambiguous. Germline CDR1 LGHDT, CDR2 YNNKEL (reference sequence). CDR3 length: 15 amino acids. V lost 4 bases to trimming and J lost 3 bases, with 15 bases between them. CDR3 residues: CASSPQLGWDTEAFF. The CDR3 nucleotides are TGTGCCAGCAGCCCGCAGTTGGGGTGGGACACTGAAGCTTTCTTT.

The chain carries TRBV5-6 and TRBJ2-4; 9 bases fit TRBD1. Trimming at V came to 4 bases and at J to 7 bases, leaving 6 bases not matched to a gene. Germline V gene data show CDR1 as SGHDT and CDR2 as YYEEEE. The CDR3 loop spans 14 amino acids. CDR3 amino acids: CASSPRQGGNIQYF. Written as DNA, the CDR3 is TGTGCCAGCAGCCCAAGACAGGGGGGTAACATTCAGTACTTC.

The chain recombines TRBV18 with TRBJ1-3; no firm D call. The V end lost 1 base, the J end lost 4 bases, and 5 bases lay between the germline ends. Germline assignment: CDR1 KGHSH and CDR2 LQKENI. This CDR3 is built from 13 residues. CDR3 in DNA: TGTGCCAGCTCACCACTCAGCGGAAACACCATATATTTT. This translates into CASSPLSGNTIYF.

The CDR3 spells CASSPVRSGIGQFF. The CDR3, as DNA: TGTGCCAGCAGCCCCGTCCGATCGGGCATTGGGCAGTTCTTC. This chain joins TRBV6-2 or TRBV6-3 and TRBJ2-1, with D unresolved. CDR1 and CDR2 (germline): MNHEY, SVGEGT. V was cut by 6 bases and J by 12 bases, with 21 bases left in between. The CDR3 covers 14 residues.

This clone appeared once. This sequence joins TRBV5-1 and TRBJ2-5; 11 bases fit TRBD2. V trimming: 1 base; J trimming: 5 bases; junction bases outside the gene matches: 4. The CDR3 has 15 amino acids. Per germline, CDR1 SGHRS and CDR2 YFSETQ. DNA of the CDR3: TGCGCCAGCAGCTTGTTGGCTAGCGGGGGGGAGACCCAGTACTTC. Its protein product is CASSLLASGGETQYF.

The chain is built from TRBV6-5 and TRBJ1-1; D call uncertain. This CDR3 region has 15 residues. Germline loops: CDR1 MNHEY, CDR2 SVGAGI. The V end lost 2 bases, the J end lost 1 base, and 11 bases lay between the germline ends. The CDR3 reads CASSYRGWRNTEAFF. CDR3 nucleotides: TGTGCCAGCAGTTACAGAGGATGGAGGAACACTGAAGCTTTCTTT.

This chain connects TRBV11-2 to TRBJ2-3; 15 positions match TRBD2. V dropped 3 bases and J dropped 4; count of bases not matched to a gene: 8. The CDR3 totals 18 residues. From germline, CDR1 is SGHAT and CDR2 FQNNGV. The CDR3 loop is CASSFPGLAGGMADTQYF. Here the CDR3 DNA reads TGTGCCAGCAGCTTCCCGGGACTAGCGGGGGGAATGGCAGATACGCAGTATTTT.

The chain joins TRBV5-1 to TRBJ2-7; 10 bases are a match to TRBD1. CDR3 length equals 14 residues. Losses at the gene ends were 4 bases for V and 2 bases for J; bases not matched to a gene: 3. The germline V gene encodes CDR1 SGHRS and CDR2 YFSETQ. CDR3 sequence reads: CASSGTGEAYEQYF. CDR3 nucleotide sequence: TGCGCCAGCAGCGGGACAGGGGAGGCCTACGAGCAGTACTTC.

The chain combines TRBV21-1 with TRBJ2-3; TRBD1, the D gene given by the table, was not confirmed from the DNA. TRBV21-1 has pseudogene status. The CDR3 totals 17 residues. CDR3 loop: CASSKGLTGKSTDTQYF. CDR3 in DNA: TGTGCCAGCAGCAAAGGCCTGACAGGGAAGAGCACAGATACGCAGTATTTT.

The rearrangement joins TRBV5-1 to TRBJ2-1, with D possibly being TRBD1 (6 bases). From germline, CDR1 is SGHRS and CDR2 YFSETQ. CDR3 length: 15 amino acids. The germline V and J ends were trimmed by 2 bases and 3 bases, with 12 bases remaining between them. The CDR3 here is CASSFTDSNYNEQFF. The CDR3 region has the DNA TGCGCCAGCAGCTTCACGGACAGTAACTACAATGAGCAGTTCTTC.

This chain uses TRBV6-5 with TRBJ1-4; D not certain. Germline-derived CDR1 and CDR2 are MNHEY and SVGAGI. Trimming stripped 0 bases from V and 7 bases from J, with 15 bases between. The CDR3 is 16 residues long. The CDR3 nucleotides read TGTGCCAGCAGTTACTCGTTTACGGGGTTCGGTGAAAAACTGTTTTTT. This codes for CASSYSFTGFGEKLFF.

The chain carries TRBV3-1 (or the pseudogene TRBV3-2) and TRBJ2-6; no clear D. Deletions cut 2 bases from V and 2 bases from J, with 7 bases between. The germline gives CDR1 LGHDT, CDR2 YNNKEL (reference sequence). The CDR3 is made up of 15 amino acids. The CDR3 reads CASSQRTAGANVLTF. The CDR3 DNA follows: TGTGCCAGCAGCCAACGGACCGCTGGGGCCAACGTCCTGACTTTC.

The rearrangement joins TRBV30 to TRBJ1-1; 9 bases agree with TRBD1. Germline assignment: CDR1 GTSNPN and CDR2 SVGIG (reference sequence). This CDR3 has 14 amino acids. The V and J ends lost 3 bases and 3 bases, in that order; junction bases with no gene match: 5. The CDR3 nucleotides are TGTGCCTGGAGGGGGACAGGGCGGGACACTGAAGCTTTCTTT. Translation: CAWRGTGRDTEAFF.

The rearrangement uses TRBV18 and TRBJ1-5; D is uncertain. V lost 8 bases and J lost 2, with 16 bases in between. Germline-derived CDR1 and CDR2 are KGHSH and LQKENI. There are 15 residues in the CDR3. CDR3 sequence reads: CASESDPRGNQPQHF. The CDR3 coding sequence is TGTGCCAGCGAATCGGACCCACGGGGCAATCAGCCCCAGCATTTT.

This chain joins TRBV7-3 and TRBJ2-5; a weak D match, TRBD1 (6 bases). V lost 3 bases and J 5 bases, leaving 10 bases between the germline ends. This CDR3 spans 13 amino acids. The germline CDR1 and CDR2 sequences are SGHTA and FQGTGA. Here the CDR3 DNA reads TGTGCCAGCAGCTTCGGTCAGGGGGAGACCCAGTACTTC. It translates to CASSFGQGETQYF.

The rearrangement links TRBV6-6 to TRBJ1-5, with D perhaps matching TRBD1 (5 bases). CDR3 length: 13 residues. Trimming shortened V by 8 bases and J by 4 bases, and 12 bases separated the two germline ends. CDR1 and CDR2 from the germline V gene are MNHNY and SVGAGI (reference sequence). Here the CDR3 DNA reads TGTGCCAGCGCGGGCAGGGAGAATCAGCCCCAGCATTTT. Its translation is CASAGRENQPQHF.